This T cell receptor (beta chain) was retrieved from a study of T cells in Graves' hyperthyroidism and ophthalmopathy. At least ten counts were recorded for this clonotype. V shed 3 bases, J shed 7 bases, and the junction held 8 bases outside the gene matches. Germline CDR1 and CDR2: DFQATT and SNEGSKA (reference sequence). The CDR3 has 14 residues. Authors of the study amplified TCR beta CDR3 regions from RNA transcripts. TCR CDR3 regions were first amplified by RT-PCR with HTBI primers. TCRdb passed the multiplex PCR reads through MiXCR, listing each CDR3 protein once. This sample has around 300,000 distinct CDR3 sequences, with approximately 12% found just once.

The sequencing sample was made of blood. This clonotype was sampled from a woman in her twenties or thirties with Graves' hyperthyroidism that later progressed to Graves' ophthalmopathy. V gene TRBV20-1 combines with J gene TRBJ1-2; TRBD1 agrees at 10 bases. DNA of the CDR3: TGCAGTGCTAGGGGGGAGACAGGGGGCGGTGGCTACACCTTC. Amino acid sequence: CSARGETGGGGYTF.